Listed here are 2 T cell receptor beta chains from one sample, sequenced in a study of beta chain features in type 1 diabetes. All of the isolated RNA was reverse transcribed, so expressed TCRB transcripts were sequenced. Profiled with immunoSEQ multiplex PCR; TCRdb holds only in-frame clones, not every one. The repertoire holds 200,000 to 250,000 clones, with under 70% as singletons. Sequenced sample: naive CD4+ T cells from blood. The receptors come from a man in his thirties or forties in good health.

The chain is built from TRBV6-1 and TRBJ2-1, with a possible D match to TRBD1 (5 bases). CDR3 length: 13 amino acids. V was shortened by 3 bases and J by 5 bases, with 8 bases between the two germline ends. Germline loops: CDR1 MNHNS, CDR2 SASEGT. Here the CDR3 DNA reads TGTGCCAGCAGTGATGTAGGGGACAATGAGCAGTTCTTC. It is translated as CASSDVGDNEQFF.

The chain links TRBV30 to TRBJ1-5, with 7 bases identical to TRBD1. The CDR3 runs to 16 residues. The germline gives CDR1 GTSNPN, CDR2 SVGIG (reference sequence). V trimming: 0 bases; J trimming: 5 bases; junction bases outside the gene matches: 10. CDR3 nucleotide sequence: TGTGCCTGGAGTGTTCCCCTAAGCAGGGGGTATCAGCCCCAGCATTTT. It is translated as CAWSVPLSRGYQPQHF. The full variable domain, in which reference TRBV30 and TRBJ1-5 provide the parts outside the CDR3, is SQTIHQWPATLVQPVGSPLSLECTVEGTSNPNLYWYRQAAGRGLQLLFYSVGIGQISSEVPQNLSASRPQDRQFILSSKKLLLSDSGFYLCAWSVPLSRGYQPQHFGDGTRLSIL.